Listed below are T cell receptor beta chains from one sample, sequenced in a study of CD8+ T cells in alopecia areata. This table comes from immunoSEQ multiplex PCR, and its TCRdb copy is limited to in-frame clones, with some not included. The sample records some 170,000 clones, 50% to 75% being singletons. Material: CD4+ T cells sorted from blood, obtained at approximately week 56, from a patient treated with tofacitinib. The receptors stem from a human donor with alopecia areata. Each CDR3 is given with its conserved first and last residue. Fields, in order: D gene, V gene, J gene, CDR3 protein. The D gene is left open where the match is weak.

NA	TRBV29-1	TRBJ1-1	CSVNRGSEMNTEAFF
TRBD2	TRBV5-1	TRBJ2-7	CASSLSGTSTSYEQYF
NA	TRBV6-5	TRBJ2-3	CASSGVYGTDTQYF
NA	TRBV18	TRBJ1-2	CASSPPAGTNYGYTF
NA	TRBV15	TRBJ2-4	CATSKENQGSKNIQYF
TRBD1	TRBV5-1	TRBJ2-7	CASSGGQTRYEQYF
NA	TRBV5-1	TRBJ1-1	CASSLEGGTEAFF
TRBD1	TRBV15	TRBJ2-3	CATRSGQLTDTQYF
NA	TRBV20-1	TRBJ1-2	CSARDNRGYTF
TRBD1	TRBV4-2	TRBJ2-1	CASSHRDRGGNEQFF
NA	TRBV15	TRBJ2-5	CATRRDGETQYF
NA	TRBV29-1	TRBJ1-1	CSVSTGKGAEAFF
NA	TRBV5-4	TRBJ1-5	CASSRDGVQPQHF
NA	TRBV7-8	TRBJ1-2	CASSQRRVQDGYTF
NA	TRBV5-1	TRBJ2-6	CASSLAPSSGANVLTF
NA	TRBV7-9	TRBJ1-2	CASSLEQAGGGYTF
TRBD2	TRBV29-1	TRBJ2-7	CSVDGGGGSYEQYF
TRBD2	TRBV29-1	TRBJ2-1	CSVTGTSGDTEQFF
NA	TRBV27	TRBJ2-5	CASRPETQYF
TRBD1	TRBV7-9	TRBJ1-2	CASSITGTARSSGYTF
NA	TRBV9	TRBJ2-6	CASSVTTGKSSGANVLTF
NA	TRBV5-6	TRBJ2-2	CASSLGATGELFF
NA	TRBV6-5	TRBJ2-5	CASRAPGMSQYF
TRBD1	TRBV15	TRBJ1-1	CATSGWDSMNTEAFF
TRBD1	TRBV7-2	TRBJ1-2	CASSVGQAYGYTF
NA	TRBV29-1	TRBJ1-1	CSVEDSGF
TRBD1	TRBV29-1	TRBJ1-4	CSAGTANEKLFF
NA	TRBV6-5	TRBJ2-5	CASRRGAETQYF
NA	TRBV11-2	TRBJ2-2	CASSFSARRGTGELFF
TRBD1	TRBV6-5	TRBJ2-7	CASSLTGAYEQYF
TRBD1	TRBV7-9	TRBJ2-3	CASSNRGDTQYF
NA	TRBV5-1	TRBJ2-5	CASSLWDPGAQETQYF
TRBD2	TRBV9	TRBJ2-5	CASSPGTIGQETQYF